The sequence of this T cell receptor beta chain was determined in a study of neoadjuvant anti-PD-1 for oral cavity cancer (dated by TCRdb to about 2021). In the study overall: Patients mostly received three to four biweekly doses of nivolumab at 3 mg/kg before curative-intent surgical resection. Under RECIST 1.1, a patient counted as a responder if showing complete response, partial response or stable disease, and as a non-responder if showing progression. The parent correlative cohort had around 13 patients and a response rate of 33%. Patients without progression received a fourth nivolumab dose around day 43 and underwent definitive surgical resection on days 50-56. General findings and caveats noted by the study authors: Higher pretreatment blood Treg/Th17 ratios correlated with both higher pretreatment blood TCRbeta clonality and lower post-treatment tumor TCRbeta clonality. After neoadjuvant nivolumab, non-responders showed significantly higher T cell clonality (Gini index) in PBMCs than responders did. The TCR analyses had only three patients in each response group, and the authors called for validation in larger cohorts.

PBMC libraries used mostly 450 to 500 ng of input genomic DNA for deep sequencing, with six replicates per sample. The immunoSEQ hsTCRbeta kit was used to prepare TCRbeta libraries, following the manufacturer's instructions. An Illumina NovaSeq 6000 S4 flow cell was used to sequence the final libraries, which had first been combined to 3 nM. In the source study's methods: The immunoSEQ Analyzer handled quality control and preprocessing of the raw data. The analysis was limited to productive rearrangements, and each clonotype was defined by a unique CDR3 amino acid sequence. Using the R package tcR, the researchers computed the Gini-Simpson index as their estimate of repertoire clonality. Student's t test was used to compare Gini indices, while Pearson correlation assessed associations with tumor size change. This is the immuneACCESS table as TCRdb keeps it, with only in-frame sequences that have V and J called. A part of the clones is gone; compared with another copy, unresolved V genes explain less than half, and the rest is unexplained. V, J and clone size derive from that table, while D and trimming were established from the DNA sequence. This sample is represented by around 70,000 clones; 85% of them were singletons. The top ten hold 3% to 3.5% of the sample.

The time point tag for this specimen amounts to: after neoadjuvant nivolumab, at surgical resection. None of the patients had received prior systemic or radiation treatment, and all were newly diagnosed with stage II-IVA oral cavity squamous cell carcinoma. The cohort was composed of patients with HPV-negative, locally advanced oral cavity squamous cell carcinoma. No culture maintenance or expansion was done, as the peripheral blood mononuclear cells went straight to analysis. The samples were obtained from a longitudinal correlative study of a single-arm phase II trial testing neoadjuvant nivolumab in oral cavity squamous cell carcinoma. Genomic DNA-based TCRbeta sequencing was performed on subject-matched pre- and post-treatment PBMCs and tumors from three responders and three non-responders. Peripheral blood mononuclear cells were drawn once before nivolumab treatment and a second time after treatment, when surgery took place. The Maxwell RSC DNA from Cells kit was used to extract genomic DNA from PBMCs.

Note on this clone: The target of this receptor is not known. The sample holds no much larger clone one base away, and base qualities are not on file.

The input for sequencing was PBMCs, taken after nivolumab (anti-PD-1) treatment. The receptor comes from a person aged 40 to 85 with oral cavity squamous cell carcinoma.

The DNA sequence is given as TGTGCCAGCCTCCCCCGGGACAACGCCTACGAGCAGTACTTC. Its translation reads: CASLPRDNAYEQYF. The chain is made from TRBV7-2 and TRBJ2-7; a weak D assignment points to TRBD1 (6 bases agree). The germline V gene supplies CDR1 SGHTA and CDR2 FQGNSA. Inclusive of the bounding cysteine and phenylalanine, the CDR3 is 14 residues long. CDR3 DNA only is kept here, 42 bases in frame from base 1. The trim is 8 bases for V and 2 bases for J, with a gap of 16 bases between the germline ends.